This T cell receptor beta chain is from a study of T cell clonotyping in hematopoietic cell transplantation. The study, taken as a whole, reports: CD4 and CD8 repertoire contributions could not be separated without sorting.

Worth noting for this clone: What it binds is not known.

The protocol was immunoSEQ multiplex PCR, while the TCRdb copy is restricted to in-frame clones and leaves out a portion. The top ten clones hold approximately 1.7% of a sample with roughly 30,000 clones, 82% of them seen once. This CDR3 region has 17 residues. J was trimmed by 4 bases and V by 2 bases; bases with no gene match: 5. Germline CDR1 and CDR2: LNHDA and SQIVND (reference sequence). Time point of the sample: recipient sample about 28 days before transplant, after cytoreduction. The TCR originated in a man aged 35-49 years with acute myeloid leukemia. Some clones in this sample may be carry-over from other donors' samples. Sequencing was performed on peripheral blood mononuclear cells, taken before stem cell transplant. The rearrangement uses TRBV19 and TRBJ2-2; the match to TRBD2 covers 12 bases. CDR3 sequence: CASSILAGGPGTGELFF. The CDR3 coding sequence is TGTGCCAGTAGTATACTAGCGGGGGGGCCGGGCACCGGGGAGCTGTTTTTT. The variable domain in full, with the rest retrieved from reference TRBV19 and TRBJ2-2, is DGGITQSPKYLFRKEGQNVTLSCEQNLNHDAMYWYRQDPGQGLRLIYYSQIVNDFQKGDIAEGYSVSREKKESFPLTVTSAQKNPTAFYLCASSILAGGPGTGELFFGEGSRLTVL.